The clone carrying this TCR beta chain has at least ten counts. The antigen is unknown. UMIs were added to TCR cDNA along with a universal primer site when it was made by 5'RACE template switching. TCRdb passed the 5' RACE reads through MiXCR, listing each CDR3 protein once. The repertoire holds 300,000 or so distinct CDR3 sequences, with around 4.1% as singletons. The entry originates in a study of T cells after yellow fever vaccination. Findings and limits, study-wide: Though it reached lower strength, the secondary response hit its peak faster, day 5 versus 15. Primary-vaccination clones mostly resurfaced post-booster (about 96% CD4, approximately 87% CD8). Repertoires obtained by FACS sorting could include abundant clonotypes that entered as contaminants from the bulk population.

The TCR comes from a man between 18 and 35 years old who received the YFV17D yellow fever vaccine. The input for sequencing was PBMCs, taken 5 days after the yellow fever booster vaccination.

The CDR3 here is CSGSDGSRNYGYTF. In nucleotides, the CDR3 is TGCAGTGGCTCAGACGGAAGTAGAAACTATGGCTACACCTTC. This rearrangement joins TRBV20-1 to TRBJ1-2; D call uncertain. Looked up from germline, CDR1 is DFQATT and CDR2 is SNEGSKA (reference sequence). Trimming removed 7 bases at V and 2 bases at J, with 17 bases between. CDR3 length: 14 amino acids.